Listed below are T cell receptor beta chains from one sample, sequenced in a study of blood T cells in healthy people across ages. TCRdb processed the 5' RACE reads anew with MiXCR; each CDR3 protein has one entry. This sample has about 830,000 distinct CDR3 sequences, with approximately 67% found just once. The sequencing sample was made of blood. The receptor set was obtained from a young man in good health. Both conserved end residues are part of each CDR3. Each record gives: J gene, CDR3 length, V gene, CDR3 protein.

NA,15,TRBV9,CASSSPGTGDGEQYF
TRBJ2-2,13,TRBV29-1,CSVEASYTGELFF
TRBJ2-5,13,TRBV12-3/TRBV12-4,CASRSSDQETQYF
TRBJ1-2,11,TRBV5-5,CASSYDYGYTF
TRBJ2-3,14,TRBV18,CASSPPRYTDTQYF
TRBJ2-7,14,TRBV3-1,CASSPHRSGSEQYF
TRBJ1-2,15,TRBV5-6,CASSLAGTVIYGYTF
TRBJ2-7,13,TRBV12-3/TRBV12-4,CASRPSGGIEQYF
TRBJ2-7,15,TRBV6-1,CASSETSGSFYEQYF
TRBJ1-6,14,TRBV28,CATKGDPYNSPLHF
TRBJ2-1,14,TRBV21-1,CASSAKTGPNEQFF
NA,15,TRBV27,CASSFRQGLRETQYF